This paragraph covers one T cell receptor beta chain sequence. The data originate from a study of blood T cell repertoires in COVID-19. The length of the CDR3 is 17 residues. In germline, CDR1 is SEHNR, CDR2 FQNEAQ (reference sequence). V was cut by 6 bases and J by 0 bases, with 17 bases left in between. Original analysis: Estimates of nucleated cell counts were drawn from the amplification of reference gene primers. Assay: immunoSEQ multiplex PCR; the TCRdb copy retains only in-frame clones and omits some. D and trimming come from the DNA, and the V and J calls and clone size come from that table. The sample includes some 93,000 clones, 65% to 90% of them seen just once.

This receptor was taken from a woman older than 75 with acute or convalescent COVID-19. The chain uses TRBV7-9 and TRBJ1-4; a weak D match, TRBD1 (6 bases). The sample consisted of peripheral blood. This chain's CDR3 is CASSIDRMSSTNEKLFF. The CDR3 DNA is TGTGCCAGCAGTATTGACAGGATGTCTTCAACTAATGAAAAACTGTTTTTT.